These 16 T cell receptor beta chains came from one sample sequenced in a study of shared clonotypes between healthy human individuals. The protocol was immunoSEQ multiplex PCR, while the TCRdb copy is restricted to in-frame clones and leaves out a portion. The sample lists approximately 500,000 clones, less than 96% seen once, with 0.06% in the top ten. Sequencing was done on a sample of naive CD4+ T cells sorted from blood. Subset meaning: CD45RA+ positively selected. The receptor set was obtained from a woman aged 25 to 45 in good health.

The rearrangement links TRBV6-5 to TRBJ2-7, with TRBD1 as a possible D gene (6 bases). There are 13 residues in the CDR3. The V gene lost 6 bases and the J gene lost 0 bases, with 9 bases spanning the gap. The germline V gene has CDR1 MNHEY and CDR2 SVGAGI. In DNA, the CDR3 is TGTGCCAGCAGCCGGGACATCTCCTACGAGCAGTACTTC. It codes for CASSRDISYEQYF.

The genes are TRBV9 and TRBJ1-1; possibly TRBD1 for D (6 bases). This CDR3 has 13 amino acids. In germline, CDR1 is SGDLS, CDR2 YYNGEE. Trimming cost V 4 bases and J 6 bases, with 13 bases left between them. The CDR3 loop is CASSSLGQPEAFF. The CDR3 bases are TGTGCCAGCAGCTCACTAGGACAGCCTGAAGCTTTCTTT.

The table lists this clone with a count of one. The chain links TRBV28 to TRBJ2-3; the D gene is possibly TRBD1 (5 bases). With 7 bases removed from V and 4 bases from J, the gap between germline ends came to 18 bases. This CDR3 is 15 amino acids long. Per the germline V gene, CDR1 is MDHEN and CDR2 is SYDVKM. The CDR3 reads CASKTNGAGADTQYF. The CDR3 DNA reads TGTGCCAGCAAAACTAATGGGGCTGGGGCAGATACGCAGTATTTT.

This chain links TRBV2 with TRBJ1-3, with 7 nucleotides matching TRBD1. The CDR3 has 15 residues. V lost 4 bases and J lost 1; bases outside the gene matches: 4. CDR1 SNHLY and CDR2 FYNNEI come from the germline V gene. The CDR3 is CASSGDRGSGNTIYF. The CDR3 DNA reads as TGTGCCAGCAGTGGGGACAGAGGTTCTGGAAACACCATATATTTT.

The V and J genes are TRBV7-2 and TRBJ2-5, with 8 bases aligning to TRBD1. The DNA end lines up better with TRBJ2-7; the J call may be wrong. Germline V gives CDR1 SGHTA, CDR2 FQGNSA. This CDR3 has 18 amino acids. CDR3 bases: TGTGCCAGCAGCTTAGGGACAGGGTCCCCTATCCCCATTTACGAGCAGTACTTC. Amino acid sequence: CASSLGTGSPIPIYEQYF.

The chain is built from TRBV19 and TRBJ1-1; D is possibly TRBD1 (6 bases). The CDR3 totals 14 residues. Trimming removed 6 bases from V and 0 bases from J, with 11 bases in between. Germline V lookup: CDR1 LNHDA, CDR2 SQIVND (reference sequence). CDR3 in amino acids: CASRSGDMNTEAFF. Written as DNA, the CDR3 is TGTGCCAGTAGATCAGGGGATATGAACACTGAAGCTTTCTTT.

The V gene is TRBV5-1, the J gene TRBJ2-7; 10 nucleotides align to TRBD1. The length of the CDR3 is 16 residues. Germline V lookup: CDR1 SGHRS, CDR2 YFSETQ. J lost 4 bases, V lost 4 bases, and 11 bases had no gene match. The CDR3 loop is CASSTRGQGKNYEQYF. CDR3 coding DNA: TGCGCCAGCAGCACGAGGGGACAGGGGAAAAATTACGAGCAGTACTTC.

The rearrangement uses TRBV5-1 and TRBJ1-1; 9 nucleotides align to TRBD1. In germline, CDR1 is SGHRS, CDR2 YFSETQ. The CDR3 covers 16 residues. The V gene end was trimmed by 0 bases and the J gene end by 0 bases; junction bases not matched to a gene: 3. The CDR3: CASSLGTGAMNTEAFF. The CDR3 DNA sequence: TGCGCCAGCAGCTTGGGGACAGGGGCCATGAACACTGAAGCTTTCTTT.

The J gene is TRBJ1-6, the V gene TRBV6-6; 8 bases fit TRBD1. Germline assignment: CDR1 MNHNY and CDR2 SVGAGI (reference sequence). This CDR3 comprises 15 residues. Trimming at V came to 9 bases and at J to 0 bases, leaving 4 bases not matched to a gene. The CDR3 nucleotides read TGTGCCAGTACGGACAGGGACTCCTATAATTCACCCCTCCACTTT. Amino acids: CASTDRDSYNSPLHF.

The chain combines TRBV7-3 with TRBJ2-5; 9 bases fit TRBD1. V shed 5 bases and J 2 bases; nucleotides not matched to a gene: 12. The germline V gene has CDR1 SGHTA and CDR2 FQGTGA. The CDR3 is made up of 17 amino acids. The CDR3 DNA sequence: TGTGCCAGCAGCCACGGGAACAGGGGGCGGCATCAAGAGACCCAGTACTTC. It is translated as CASSHGNRGRHQETQYF.

This chain joins TRBV11-3 and TRBJ2-2; D is perhaps TRBD2 (5 bases). V lost 1 base and J lost 7, with 22 bases in between. This CDR3 is 18 amino acids long. Germline V CDR1 and CDR2: SGHNT, YENEEA. CDR3 sequence reads: CASSLGSWRNPKDGELFF. The CDR3 nucleotides read TGTGCCAGCAGCTTAGGCAGCTGGAGGAACCCGAAGGACGGGGAGCTGTTTTTT.

The J gene is TRBJ2-3, the V gene TRBV5-4; tentatively, D is TRBD2 (5 bases). The CDR3 is made up of 13 amino acids. CDR1 and CDR2 from the germline V gene are SGHNT and YYREEE (reference sequence). V lost 5 bases and J lost 6, with 13 bases in between. CDR3 protein: CASSSTRSDTQYF. The CDR3 DNA reads TGTGCCAGCAGTTCAACTAGGTCCGATACGCAGTATTTT.

The chain joins TRBV5-5 to TRBJ2-1; possibly TRBD2 for D (5 bases). Germline V gene data show CDR1 as SGHKS and CDR2 as YYEKEE (reference sequence). The CDR3 extends over 12 amino acids. V lost 5 bases and J lost 8, with 11 bases in between. The CDR3 nucleotides are TGTGCCAGCAGGGACTCTTGGTATGAGCAGTTCTTC. Translation gives CASRDSWYEQFF.

The V call is TRBV2, the J call TRBJ1-6; D not certain. Germline V gene lookup returns CDR1 SNHLY and CDR2 FYNNEI. V lost 0 bases to trimming and J lost 1 base, with 4 bases between them. The CDR3 extends over 15 amino acids. Written as DNA, the CDR3 is TGTGCCAGCAGTGAAGCGCGGTCCTATAATTCACCCCTCCACTTT. Protein product: CASSEARSYNSPLHF.

The chain uses TRBV4-1 and TRBJ2-7; weak D call: TRBD2 (6 bases). From germline, CDR1 is MGHRA and CDR2 YSYEKL. The germline V and J ends were trimmed by 1 base and 4 bases, with 17 bases remaining between them. CDR3 length: 16 residues. CDR3 sequence reads: CASSQGFPGAVYEQYF. CDR3 DNA sequence: TGCGCCAGCAGCCAAGGATTTCCGGGAGCCGTATACGAGCAGTACTTC.

The genes are TRBV15 and TRBJ1-3; no clear D. The length of the CDR3 is 15 residues. Between the trimmed V and J ends, which lost 0 bases and 1 base, there was a span of 7 bases. The germline V gene encodes CDR1 LNHNV and CDR2 YYDKDF (reference sequence). The CDR3 sequence is CATSRDTGSGNTIYF. The CDR3 DNA is TGTGCCACCAGCAGAGATACGGGGTCTGGAAACACCATATATTTT.